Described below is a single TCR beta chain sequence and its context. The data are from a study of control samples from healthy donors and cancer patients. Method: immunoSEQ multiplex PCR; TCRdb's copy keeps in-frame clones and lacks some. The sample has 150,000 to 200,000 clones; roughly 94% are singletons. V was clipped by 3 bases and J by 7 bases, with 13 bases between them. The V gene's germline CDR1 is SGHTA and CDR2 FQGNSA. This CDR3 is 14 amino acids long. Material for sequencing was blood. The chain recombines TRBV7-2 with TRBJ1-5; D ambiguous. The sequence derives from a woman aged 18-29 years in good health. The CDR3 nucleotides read TGTGCCAGCAGCTTGGGTGCAGCTGGGCAGCCCCAGCATTTT. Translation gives CASSLGAAGQPQHF.